One and the same sample provided the 6 T cell receptor beta chains below, sequenced in a study of human T cells and chemical hapten exposure. TCRdb redid the calling of the 5' RACE reads with MiXCR, one entry per CDR3 protein. Altogether 130,000 or so distinct CDR3 sequences are present, roughly 4.1% being singletons, with the ten largest covering about 1.3%. From whole blood left unfractionated, total RNA was extracted. The source is a female donor in good health.

This clonotype has just a few counts. The chain has TRBV29-1 and TRBJ2-1; D is unclear. Germline V CDR1 and CDR2: SQVTM, ANQGSEA. With 6 bases removed from V and 7 bases from J, the gap between germline ends came to 7 bases. This CDR3 comprises 10 residues. CDR3 bases: TGCAGCGTCGGGCCGAATGAGCAGTTCTTC. Amino acid sequence: CSVGPNEQFF.

This clonotype came up many times. V and J are TRBV6-2 or TRBV6-3 and TRBJ1-5, with D possibly TRBD1 on 6 matching bases. Per germline, CDR1 MNHEY and CDR2 SVGEGT. Trimming took 4 bases from V and 3 from J, leaving 13 bases between them. This CDR3 has 15 amino acids. The CDR3 spells CASSSDRNSNQPQHF. DNA for the CDR3: TGTGCCAGCAGTTCCGACAGGAACTCCAATCAGCCCCAGCATTTT.

This clonotype was recorded at least ten times. The V gene is TRBV7-2, the J gene TRBJ2-5; D is possibly TRBD1 or TRBD2 (5 bases each). With 0 bases removed from V and 2 bases from J, the gap between germline ends came to 10 bases. Looked up from germline, CDR1 is SGHTA and CDR2 is FQGNSA. The CDR3 length is 15 residues. CDR3 sequence reads: CASSLAGRPQETQYF. In DNA, the CDR3 is TGTGCCAGCAGCTTAGCGGGACGCCCACAAGAGACCCAGTACTTC.

V and J are TRBV5-4 and TRBJ2-3, with TRBD2 identical over 7 bases. From germline, CDR1 is SGHNT and CDR2 YYREEE (reference sequence). With V trimmed by 0 bases and J by 1 base, 5 bases remained unmatched. This CDR3 region has 16 residues. For the CDR3, the DNA is TGTGCCAGCAGCTTGGGAGCGAGCGGGGGCACAGATACGCAGTATTTT. Protein product: CASSLGASGGTDTQYF.

This clonotype came up many times. This rearrangement joins TRBV7-8 to TRBJ2-7; 12 bases are a match to TRBD2. The CDR3 spans 14 residues. CDR1 is SGHVS, CDR2 FQNEAQ, per germline. The V gene end was trimmed by 6 bases and the J gene end by 6 bases; junction bases not matched to a gene: 6. As DNA, the CDR3 is TGTGCCAGCAGAGGCCTGACTAGCGGGGGCGAGCAGTACTTC. Translated, it gives CASRGLTSGGEQYF.

The rearrangement links TRBV7-9 to TRBJ2-5, with 9 bases aligning to TRBD1. CDR1 and CDR2 from the germline V gene are SEHNR and FQNEAQ (reference sequence). This CDR3 is built from 15 residues. The V gene end was trimmed by 7 bases and the J gene end by 4 bases; junction bases not matched to a gene: 10. CDR3 nucleotides: TGTGCCAGCACTACTACCGGGACAGGGAGAGAGACCCAGTACTTC. Its translation: CASTTTGTGRETQYF.